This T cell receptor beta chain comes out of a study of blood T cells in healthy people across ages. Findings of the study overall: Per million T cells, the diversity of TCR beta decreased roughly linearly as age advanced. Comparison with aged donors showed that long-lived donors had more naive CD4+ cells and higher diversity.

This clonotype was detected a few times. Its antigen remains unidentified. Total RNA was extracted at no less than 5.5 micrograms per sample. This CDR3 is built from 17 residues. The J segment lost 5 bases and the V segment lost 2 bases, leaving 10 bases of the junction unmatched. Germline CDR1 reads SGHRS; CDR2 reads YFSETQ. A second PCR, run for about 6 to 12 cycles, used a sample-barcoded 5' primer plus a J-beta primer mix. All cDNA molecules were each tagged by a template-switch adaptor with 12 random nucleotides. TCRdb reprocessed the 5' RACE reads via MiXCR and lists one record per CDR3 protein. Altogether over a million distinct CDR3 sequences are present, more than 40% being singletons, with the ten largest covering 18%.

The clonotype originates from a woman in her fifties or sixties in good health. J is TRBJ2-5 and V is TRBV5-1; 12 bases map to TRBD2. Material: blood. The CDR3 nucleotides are TGCGCCAGCAGCTTATTGACTAGCGGGAGCGCATTGGAGACCCAGTACTTC. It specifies CASSLLTSGSALETQYF.